This T cell receptor (beta chain) was found in a study of T cell responses to AZD1222 COVID-19 vaccine (TCRdb year 2021). About the investigation overall: Because spike-specific TCR depth and breadth did not differ between the two schedules, AZD1222 recipients who got a second dose at roughly 4 weeks were pooled with those who got a second dose at roughly 12 weeks. TCR sequencing covered more than 230 trial participants: 200 to 220 given two doses of AZD1222 and 26 given two doses of MenACWY control vaccine. Trial participants were enrolled by age into 18-55, 56-69 and 70-plus year subgroups, with roughly 160, 29 and 62 TCR-sequenced participants respectively.

What the authors observed across the whole study: Nearly half of unique spike-specific TCRs reportedly recognized epitopes outside regions mutated in the B.1.351 and B.1.1.7 variants. Conclusions about previously exposed vaccinees are limited, since just a handful of AZD1222 recipients were seropositive for SARS-CoV-2 at baseline. After two AZD1222 doses, both the breadth and the depth of spike-specific TCRs were significantly higher than at day 0 and than in MenACWY recipients. Participants were mostly white British and included more females than males, and it was suggested by the authors that clonal diversity may have been underestimated. CD4 TCRs associated with the vaccine covered the entire spike protein, and the dominant responses were in regions 160-218 and 743-854. Because no day 14 peak-response samples were available, the repertoires could be characterized only after the peak T cell response. In the small 56-69-year group, the increase in depth fell short of significance, most likely because of low power.

The CDR3 contains 11 residues, cysteine and phenylalanine counted. Only the CDR3 DNA stays, 33 bases, in frame from base 1. CDR1 is given as SEHNR and CDR2 as FQNEAQ, both from the germline V gene (reference sequence). At the junction V is shortened by 8 bases and J by 5 bases, with 8 bases in between. The label giving this sample's time point can be read as: baseline before first vaccination. Vaccinee samples came from UK trials COV001 and COV002, including a single-blind randomized controlled phase 2/3 trial of AZD1222 (ChAdOx1 nCoV-19) in healthy adults. For TCRbeta chain sequencing, PBMC samples were collected from trial participants at day 0 and at day 28 after the second dose. Concerning this clone: Its target antigen remains unknown. One base away there is no much larger clone; base qualities are not given.

The CDR3 regions of human TCRbeta chains were subjected to immunosequencing. In the authors' own workflow: Repertoire TCRs were checked for matches against a reference library of SARS-CoV-2-specific TCRs that had been generated using the MIRA antigen-specificity platform. Breadth was defined as the fraction of unique TCRs that were SARS-CoV-2-associated, and depth was defined as the fraction of total T cells that were SARS-CoV-2-associated. Each spike-specific TCR was assigned to its reactive spike region and to a CD4 or CD8 class using the MIRA data. Log10-transformed breadth and depth values were compared by one-way ANOVA with Sidak's multiple comparisons tests. This is the immuneACCESS table as TCRdb keeps it, with only in-frame sequences that have V and J called. A part of the clones is gone; compared with another copy, unresolved V genes explain less than half, and the rest is unexplained. V and J calls and clone size are those listed in that table; D and trimming were worked out from the DNA. A total of more than 100,000 clones appear in this sample, about nine tenths of them only once. Around 1.6% of the sample rests with the top ten.

Sequencing was performed on peripheral blood, taken on day 0 of AZD1222 vaccination. The rearrangement combines TRBV7-9 with TRBJ2-3, with a tentative D gene TRBD1 over 6 matching bases. This clonotype was obtained from an adult in good health. The CDR3 loop reads CASAQGDTQYF. The DNA sequence is given as TGTGCCAGCGCACAGGGAGATACGCAGTATTTT.